This is a list of T cell receptor beta chains from one sample in a study of T cell clones after liver transplantation. TCRdb's table, derived via immunoSEQ multiplex PCR, lists solely in-frame clones and lacks some. Of nearly 25,000 clones listed, 55% to 75% are singletons. Material: CD4+ T cells from blood, obtained before liver transplant. The receptor set was obtained from a human donor who received a liver transplant. CDR3s include the opening cysteine and the closing phenylalanine or tryptophan. The D gene is left open where the match is weak. Part of the rows lack a size; the others show once, few, many or a class for expanded clones.

once	TRBV18	-	TRBJ2-5	TGTGCCAGCTCATCCAGCCAAGAGACCCAGTACTTC	CASSSSQETQYF
once	TRBV5-1	-	TRBJ2-3	TGCGCCAGCAGCTTGCGACCCCACCCAGATACGCAGTATTTT	CASSLRPHPDTQYF
-	TRBV28	-	TRBJ2-7	TGTGCCAGCCGGACAGCATACGAGCAGTACTTC	CASRTAYEQYF
once	TRBV28	TRBD2	TRBJ2-5	TGTGCCAGCAGTTTAACTAGCGGGGTAGAGACCCAGTACTTC	CASSLTSGVETQYF
-	TRBV18	-	TRBJ1-2	TGTGCCAGCTCACCAGAAGGGGCGGGCTATGGCTACACCTTC	CASSPEGAGYGYTF
-	TRBV5-1	-	TRBJ2-5	TGCGCCAGCAGGCAGAACGGGGGGACAGGAGCAGAGACCCAGTACTTC	CASRQNGGTGAETQYF
-	TRBV28	TRBD2	TRBJ2-2	TGTGCCAGCAGCCCGACTAGCGGGGGGAACACCGGGGAGCTGTTTTTT	CASSPTSGGNTGELFF
-	TRBV7-2	TRBD2	TRBJ2-1	TGTGCCAGCAGCTTAATGAGCGGGAGCTCCTACAATGAGCAGTTCTTC	CASSLMSGSSYNEQFF
few	TRBV5-1	-	TRBJ1-1	TGCGCCAGCAGCTTGAGAGTGAACACTGAAGCTTTCTTT	CASSLRVNTEAFF
-	TRBV5-5	TRBD2	TRBJ2-2	TGTGCCAGCAGCTTGGGGGTGGGTAGCGGGAGAGTAAGCACCGGGGAGCTGTTTTTT	CASSLGVGSGRVSTGELFF
-	TRBV6-1	TRBD1	TRBJ2-7	TGTGCCAGCAGGGAAAGGAACAGGGGGCCCGAGCAGTACTTC	CASRERNRGPEQYF
-	TRBV20-1	-	TRBJ1-3	TGCAGTGCGTATCTTGGAAACACCATATATTTT	CSAYLGNTIYF
-	TRBV4-2	-	TRBJ2-6	TGTGCCAGCAGCCAAGATCAGGGTGGGGCCAACGTCCTGACTTTC	CASSQDQGGANVLTF
-	TRBV5-1	TRBD2	TRBJ2-5	TGCGCCAGCAGCCCGGGACTAGACCAAGAGACCCAGTACTTC	CASSPGLDQETQYF
-	TRBV6-6	TRBD1	TRBJ1-3	TGTGCCAGCAGAGCCGGGACAGGGGAGTACACCATATATTTT	CASRAGTGEYTIYF
-	TRBV11-2	-	TRBJ2-1	TGTGCCAGCAGCCCGGGACGGGACTGGCTTATTGATGAGCAGTTCTTC	CASSPGRDWLIDEQFF
few	TRBV30	-	TRBJ1-1	TGTGCCTGGAGTTCCGGATCCTTTAAGAACACTGAAGCTTTCTTT	CAWSSGSFKNTEAFF
few	TRBV6-5	-	TRBJ1-1	TGTGCCAGCAGAAGCGGACAGAACACTGAAGCTTTCTTT	CASRSGQNTEAFF
medium-sized	TRBV12-5	TRBD2	TRBJ2-2	TGTGCTAGTGGTTTACTAGCGGGACCGACCGGGGAGCTGTTTTTT	CASGLLAGPTGELFF
-	TRBV19	TRBD1	TRBJ1-5	TGTGCCAGTTCGCCCCAGGACAGGGTCTTACGTGGCAATCAGCCCCAGCATTTT	CASSPQDRVLRGNQPQHF
-	TRBV19	-	TRBJ1-5	TGTGCCAGTAAATACAGGGGCAATCAGCCCCAGCATTTT	CASKYRGNQPQHF
-	TRBV6-4	-	TRBJ1-1	TGTGCCAGCAGCGGAGAGGGTGGCACTGAAGCTTTCTTT	CASSGEGGTEAFF
-	TRBV11-3	-	TRBJ2-5	TGTGCCAGCAGCTTCGCCGGGACAAGGCAAGAGACCCAGTACTTC	CASSFAGTRQETQYF
-	TRBV5-1	TRBD1	TRBJ2-5	TGCGCCAGCAGCCCTGGGACAGGGGGTGTGTGGGAGACCCAGTACTTC	CASSPGTGGVWETQYF
-	TRBV6-5	-	TRBJ2-4	TGTGCCAGCAGTGGGTTGAACATTCAGTACTTC	CASSGLNIQYF
-	TRBV2	TRBD2	TRBJ2-7	TGTGCCAGCAGTGGTTTACCCCGGGGCGGGGGATACGAGCAGTACTTC	CASSGLPRGGGYEQYF
-	TRBV19	-	TRBJ1-3	TGTGCCAGTATTAAGGGATATGGAAACACCATATATTTT	CASIKGYGNTIYF
-	TRBV27	-	TRBJ1-5	TGTGCCAGCAGTAGGGGGGGTGACAGTAAGAGCAATCAGCCCCAGCATTTT	CASSRGGDSKSNQPQHF
-	TRBV19	TRBD1	TRBJ1-1	TGTGCCAGTAGGGGACAGCTAAACACTGAAGCTTTCTTT	CASRGQLNTEAFF
-	TRBV10-3	TRBD2	TRBJ2-3	TGTGCCATCAGGGGACTAGCGCGCACAGATACGCAGTATTTT	CAIRGLARTDTQYF
-	TRBV28	TRBD1	TRBJ1-2	TGTGCCAGCAGCACCGGACAGGGGAGTGGCTACACCTTC	CASSTGQGSGYTF
-	TRBV6-1	-	TRBJ2-1	TGTGCCTCGTCCTTAACAGGTCAGAAAAATGAGCAGTTCTTC	CASSLTGQKNEQFF
-	TRBV30	-	TRBJ1-1	TGTGCCTGGAGTGTACTAGTCGCGGACAGTGGGGCTTTCTTT	CAWSVLVADSGAFF
-	TRBV7-2	-	TRBJ1-2	TGTGCCAGCAGCTTGGGGGGTCACTATGGCTACACCTTC	CASSLGGHYGYTF
-	TRBV2	-	TRBJ1-3	TGTGCCAGCAGACCAAGGGAGGGATCGGGTGGAAACACCATATATTTT	CASRPREGSGGNTIYF
-	TRBV12-5	TRBD1	TRBJ1-1	TGTGCTAGCGGAACGGGCCAGGGGGAATCCGAAGCTTTCTTT	CASGTGQGESEAFF
-	TRBV6-1	-	TRBJ1-4	TGTGCCAGCAGCCCAGCGGGGGCAACTAATGAAAAACTGTTTTTT	CASSPAGATNEKLFF
-	TRBV9	-	TRBJ1-3	TGTGCCAGCAGCGTAGCATCAGCTGGAAACACCATATATTTT	CASSVASAGNTIYF
-	TRBV5-1	-	TRBJ2-1	TGCGCCAGCAGCTCAGCCGGGACTCGGAATGAGCAGTTCTTC	CASSSAGTRNEQFF
-	TRBV5-1	TRBD1	TRBJ2-5	TGCGCCAGCAGCCTAGCCGGGACAGGGGGAGAGACCCAGTACTTC	CASSLAGTGGETQYF
-	TRBV20-1	-	TRBJ2-1	TGCAGTGCTAGGAAGGGGACTGAGCAGTTCTTC	CSARKGTEQFF
few	TRBV18	-	TRBJ1-5	TGTGCCAGCTCACCATCGCGGGATCAGCCCCAGCATTTT	CASSPSRDQPQHF